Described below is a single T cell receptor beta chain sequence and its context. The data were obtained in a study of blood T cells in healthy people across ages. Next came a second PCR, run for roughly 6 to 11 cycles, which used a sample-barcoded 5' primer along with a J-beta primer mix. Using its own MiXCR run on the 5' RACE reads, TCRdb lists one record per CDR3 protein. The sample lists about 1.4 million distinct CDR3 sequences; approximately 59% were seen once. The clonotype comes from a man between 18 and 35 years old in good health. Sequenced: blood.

The CDR3 loop reads CASSFVHRGSHEQYF. The CDR3 DNA reads as TGTGCCAGCAGCTTCGTACACAGGGGATCCCACGAGCAGTACTTC. The chain has TRBV5-6 and TRBJ2-7; 7 bases are shared with TRBD1. J gave up 5 bases and V 2 bases, and 10 bases lay outside the gene matches. The CDR3 consists of 15 residues. The germline CDR1 and CDR2 sequences are SGHDT and YYEEEE.